The source of this T cell receptor beta chain is a study of T cells in Graves' hyperthyroidism and ophthalmopathy (dated by TCRdb to the late 2010s). At the level of the whole study: Peripheral blood was collected at initial diagnosis, before any treatment. Prospective prediction of ophthalmopathy was tested in an independent validation cohort of 18 to 20 hyperthyroidism patients and 15 to 17 patients who later progressed to ophthalmopathy. In addition, the study compared T-cell repertoires in thyroid tissue and in blood from about six Graves' hyperthyroidism patients. For training and testing, the approximately 97 patients in the discovery cohort were randomly divided in a 7:3 ratio. Once sampling was done, hyperthyroidism patients were given methimazole at a starting dose of 30 mg daily, whereas ophthalmopathy patients were given high-dose intravenous methylprednisolone. To identify TCR V-J signatures that set the groups apart, the researchers used a discovery cohort of about a hundred patients, made up of roughly 40 with Graves' ophthalmopathy and about 60 with stable Graves' hyperthyroidism. According to the paper, TCR Vbeta CDR3 sequencing was carried out on 135 peripheral blood samples, which came from fewer than 50 ophthalmopathy, around 74 hyperthyroidism and roughly 17 progressor patients.

The TCR beta CDR3 regions were amplified from the RNA transcripts. A first-round RT-PCR of the TCR CDR3 used the HTBI primer set with the Qiagen OneStep RT-PCR kit. Libraries were constructed in a second round of multiplex PCR, after which size selection and purification were carried out. The libraries were sequenced on an Illumina HiSeq2000 using paired-end 100 bp reads. Processing in the source paper ran as follows. Raw data were processed with SOAPnuke, discarding reads with adapters, uncalled bases, mean Phred below 15, or no exact constant-primer or identifier match. High-quality paired reads were merged with COPE v1.2.5, and unique nucleotide sequences were defined as clonotypes. MiTCR v1.1 was used to align the clonotypes against IMGT TRBV, TRBD and TRBJ reference segments. Only V-J combinations with frequency above 0.0001, covering approximately 99% of repertoires, were analysed. A TCS score was defined as the ratio of F50 (clonal expansion) to E x V (chaos), with BLOSUM62-based TCRdist applied between CDR3 peptides within each V-J. Welch's t-statistics and random forest reduced around 510 V-J features to around 14, which were used in a naive Bayes classifier (R e1071). In TCRdb, the public reads were trimmed at Q25 with fastp and aligned with MiXCR, with productive beta chains retained. Identical CDR3 proteins give one entry, which carries the most common genes and DNA. The V and J calls follow TCRdb's processing rather than the paper's. In all, the sample holds under 350,000 distinct CDR3 sequences, and about a sixth of those were seen once. Together, the top ten hold around 57% of the sample.

Ophthalmopathy patients had moderately to severely active disease, with a Clinical Activity Score of 3 or more, a NOSPECS grade of 4 or more, and a disease duration of less than 3 months. Any patient with an uncontrolled infection, another autoimmune disease, pregnancy or lactation was excluded. Clinical symptoms, serum thyroxine and TRAb, thyroid ultrasound, and orbital computed tomography formed the basis for the diagnoses. Ficoll-Paque density gradient centrifugation was used to isolate PBMCs from approximately 10 ml of fresh peripheral blood. Total RNA was extracted with Trizol reagent, and quality was checked on an Agilent 2100 Bioanalyzer. The table lists this clonotype with many counts. Its antigen is currently not known. It has no much larger one-base neighbor in the sample; base qualities were not kept. The germline V gene provides CDR1 MNHNS and CDR2 SASEGT. The CDR3 contains 13 residues, cysteine and phenylalanine counted. The CDR3 DNA has 39 bases and is translated from base 1. V was cut back by 5 bases and J by 0 bases, leaving a gap of 8 bases between them.

Beyond this particular receptor, the publication reports: Most expanded thyroid clonotypes (frequency above 0.001) were also detected in blood, a finding suggesting that blood repertoires may reflect thyroid immune responses. During validation, the model predicted progression to ophthalmopathy a median of about 6.5 months ahead of onset, with 60% to 71% sensitivity and 72% to 85% specificity. A model built on a 13 V-J signature distinguished ophthalmopathy from stable hyperthyroidism, reaching 85% to 90% sensitivity and under 84% specificity in cross-validation and 80%/75% in testing. No statistical method was used to fix the sample size in advance, and group allocation was not hidden from the investigators.

The receptor was isolated from a woman aged 55-70 years with Graves' ophthalmopathy. The sequence links TRBV6-1 to TRBJ2-7; confidence is insufficient to name the D gene. The specimen was blood. The CDR3 loop reads CASSYDNSYEQYF. The DNA reads as follows: TGTGCCAGCAGTTATGACAACTCCTACGAGCAGTACTTC.